The entry below describes one T cell receptor beta chain. Its specificity is not known. The junction shows a germline mismatch at one end, possibly a read error. This record belongs to a study of T cell responses to AZD1222 COVID-19 vaccine. Study-wide results and caveats: Spike-specific TCR depth and breadth grew after two AZD1222 doses.

Repertoires were generated with immunoSEQ multiplex PCR, while TCRdb's copy carries only in-frame clones and drops some. This sample has about 86,000 clones, with about 88% found just once. The germline gives CDR1 MNHEY, CDR2 SMNVEV (reference sequence). This CDR3 is 14 amino acids long. The sample in question was peripheral blood, obtained 28 days after the second AZD1222 dose. This chain links TRBV27 with TRBJ2-4; 10 nucleotides align to TRBD2. The clonotype comes from an adult who received the AZD1222 COVID-19 vaccine. The CDR3 sequence: CASSQRGLAGVMNF. CDR3 in DNA: TGTGCCAGCAGCCAAAGAGGCCTAGCGGGAGTCATGAACTTC.